In its sample, the clone carrying this TCR beta chain was seen many times. Antigen: not known. TCRdb fed the reads into MiXCR, producing one record per CDR3 protein. The table records around 450,000 distinct CDR3 sequences, roughly 10% of them present only once. This CDR3 spans 14 amino acids. Trimming pared 5 bases from V and 3 bases from J, leaving 8 bases between. The data belong to a study of T cell repertoires in cytomegalovirus infection. Study-wide context: Evidence of both CMV infection and a matching HLA type came from public TCR beta signatures.

General study findings and limits: HLA-C-restricted CMV-specific TCR beta clonotypes were dominant in the ex vivo response.

The chain joins TRBV12-3 or TRBV12-4 to TRBJ1-6; D gene ambiguous. This sequence originates from a human donor in good health (CMV status not recorded). Some clones in this sample may be carry-over from other donors' samples. The sequenced sample was PBMCs. The CDR3 region has the DNA TGTGCCAGCAGTCCGGGTGTCTATAATTCACCCCTCCACTTT. Its translation: CASSPGVYNSPLHF.